One and the same sample provided the 3 T cell receptor beta chains below, sequenced in a study of T-cell reconstitution after alpha-beta-depleted transplantation in children. A TCRbeta library incorporating unique molecular identifiers was prepared. TCRdb used MiXCR to reprocess the PCR reads, holding one entry per CDR3 protein. The table records 480,000 or so distinct CDR3 sequences, roughly a tenth of them present only once. The specimen comprised PBMCs, sampled before TCRalphabeta/CD19-depleted stem cell transplant. Receptor source: a child aged 2 to 10 with inherited bone marrow failure, due to receive a stem cell transplant.

In this sample, this clonotype turned up many times. This rearrangement joins TRBV9 to TRBJ2-1, with D perhaps TRBD1 (5 bases). Trimming removed 0 bases at V and 8 bases at J, with 9 bases between. Germline V gives CDR1 SGDLS, CDR2 YYNGEE. CDR3 length: 13 amino acids. CDR3 sequence (DNA): TGTGCCAGCAGCGTAGTCCCCAGGGATGAGCAGTTCTTC. It is translated as CASSVVPRDEQFF. The full variable domain, rest sourced from reference TRBV9 and TRBJ2-1, is DSGVTQTPKHLITATGQRVTLRCSPRSGDLSVYWYQQSLDQGLQFLIQYYNGEERAKGNILERFSAQQFPDLHSELNLSSLELGDSALYFCASSVVPRDEQFFGPGTRLTVL.

This clonotype was counted many times. The chain uses TRBV5-1 and TRBJ2-1, with TRBD2 identical over 10 bases. Trimming took 0 bases from V and 16 from J; bases not matched to a gene: 7. Per germline, CDR1 SGHRS and CDR2 YFSETQ. This CDR3 region has 13 residues. CDR3 sequence (DNA): TGCGCCAGCAGCTTGGGACTAGCGGGTGTTGAATTCTTC. It codes for CASSLGLAGVEFF. Variable domain in full (rest from reference TRBV5-1 and TRBJ2-1): KAGVTQTPRYLIKTRGQQVTLSCSPISGHRSVSWYQQTPGQGLQFLFEYFSETQRNKGNFPGRFSGRQFSNSRSEMNVSTLELGDSALYLCASSLGLAGVEFFGPGTRLTVL.

The table lists this clonotype with a few counts. The chain has TRBV7-2 and TRBJ2-5; the match to TRBD2 covers 10 bases. CDR3 length equals 17 residues. V dropped 0 bases and J dropped 2; count of bases not matched to a gene: 6. Germline V gene data show CDR1 as SGHTA and CDR2 as FQGNSA. CDR3 sequence (DNA): TGTGCCAGCAGCTTAGCTCCAGCGGGAGGGTTACAAGAGACCCAGTACTTC. Residues: CASSLAPAGGLQETQYF.